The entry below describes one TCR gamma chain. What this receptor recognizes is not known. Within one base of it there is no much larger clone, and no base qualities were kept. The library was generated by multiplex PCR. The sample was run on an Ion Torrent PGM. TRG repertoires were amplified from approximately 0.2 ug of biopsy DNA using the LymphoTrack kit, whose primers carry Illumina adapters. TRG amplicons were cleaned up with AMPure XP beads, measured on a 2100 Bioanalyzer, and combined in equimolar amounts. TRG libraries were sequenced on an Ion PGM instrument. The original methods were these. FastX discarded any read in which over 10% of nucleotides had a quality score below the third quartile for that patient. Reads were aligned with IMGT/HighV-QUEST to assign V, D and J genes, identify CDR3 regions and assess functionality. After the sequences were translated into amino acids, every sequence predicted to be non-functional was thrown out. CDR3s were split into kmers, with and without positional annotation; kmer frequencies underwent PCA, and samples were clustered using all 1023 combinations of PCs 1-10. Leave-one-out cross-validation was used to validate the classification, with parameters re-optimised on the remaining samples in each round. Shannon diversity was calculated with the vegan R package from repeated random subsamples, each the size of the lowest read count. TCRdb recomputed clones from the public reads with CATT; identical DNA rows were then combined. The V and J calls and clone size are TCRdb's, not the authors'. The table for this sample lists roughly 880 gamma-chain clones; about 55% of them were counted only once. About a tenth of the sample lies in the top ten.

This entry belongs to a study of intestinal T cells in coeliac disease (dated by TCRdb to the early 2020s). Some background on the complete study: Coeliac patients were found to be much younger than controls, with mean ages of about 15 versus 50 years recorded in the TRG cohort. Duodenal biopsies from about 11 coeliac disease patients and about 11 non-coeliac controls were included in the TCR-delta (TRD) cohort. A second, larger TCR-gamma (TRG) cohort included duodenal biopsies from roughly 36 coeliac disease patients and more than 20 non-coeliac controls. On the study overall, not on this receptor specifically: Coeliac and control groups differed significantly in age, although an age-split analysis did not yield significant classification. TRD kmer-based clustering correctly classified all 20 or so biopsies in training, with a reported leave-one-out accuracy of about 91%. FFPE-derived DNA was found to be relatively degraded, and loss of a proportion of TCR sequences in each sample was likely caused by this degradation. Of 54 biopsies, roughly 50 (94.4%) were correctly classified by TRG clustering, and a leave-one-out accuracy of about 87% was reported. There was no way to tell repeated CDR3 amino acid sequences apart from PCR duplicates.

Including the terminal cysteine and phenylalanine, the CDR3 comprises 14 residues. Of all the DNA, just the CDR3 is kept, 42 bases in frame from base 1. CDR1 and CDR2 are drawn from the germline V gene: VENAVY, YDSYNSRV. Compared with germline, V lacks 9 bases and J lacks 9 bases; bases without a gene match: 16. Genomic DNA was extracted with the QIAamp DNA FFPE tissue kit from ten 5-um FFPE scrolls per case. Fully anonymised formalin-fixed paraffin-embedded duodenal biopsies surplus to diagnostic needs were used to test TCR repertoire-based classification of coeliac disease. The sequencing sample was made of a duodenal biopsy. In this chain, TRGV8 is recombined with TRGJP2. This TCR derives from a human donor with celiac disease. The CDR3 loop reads CATQGCVVYWIKTF. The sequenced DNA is TGTGCCACCCAGGGATGTGTAGTGTATTGGATCAAGACGTTT.